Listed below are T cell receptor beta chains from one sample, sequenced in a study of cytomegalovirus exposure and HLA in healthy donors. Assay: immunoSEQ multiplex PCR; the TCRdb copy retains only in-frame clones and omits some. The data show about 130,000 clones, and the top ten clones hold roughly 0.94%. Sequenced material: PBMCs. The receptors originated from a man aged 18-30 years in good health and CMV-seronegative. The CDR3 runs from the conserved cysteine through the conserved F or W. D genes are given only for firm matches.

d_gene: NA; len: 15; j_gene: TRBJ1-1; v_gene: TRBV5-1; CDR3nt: TGCGCCAGCAGCCTGGAGGGGTACTCAAACACTGAAGCTTTCTTT; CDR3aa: CASSLEGYSNTEAFF
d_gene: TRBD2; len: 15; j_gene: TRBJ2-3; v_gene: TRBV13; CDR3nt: TGTGCCAGCAGCCCCGGACTAGCGGGAACAGATACGCAGTATTTT; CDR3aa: CASSPGLAGTDTQYF
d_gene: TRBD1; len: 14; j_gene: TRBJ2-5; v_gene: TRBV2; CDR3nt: TGTGCCAGTAGAATACAGGGGTCTGGGGAGACCCAGTACTTC; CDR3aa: CASRIQGSGETQYF
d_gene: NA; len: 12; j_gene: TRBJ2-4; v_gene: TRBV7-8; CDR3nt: TGTGCCAGCAGCCGGGGGACTGGATTTCAGTACTTC; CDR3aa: CASSRGTGFQYF
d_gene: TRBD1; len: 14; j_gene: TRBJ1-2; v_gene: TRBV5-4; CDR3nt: TGTGCCAGCAGCGCCGACAGGGGGCGCAATGGCTACACCTTC; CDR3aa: CASSADRGRNGYTF
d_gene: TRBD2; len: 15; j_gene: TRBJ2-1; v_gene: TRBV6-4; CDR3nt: TGTGCCAGCAGTGATAGGGGACTAGCCGCCCCAGCTCAGTTCTTC; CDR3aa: CASSDRGLAAPAQFF
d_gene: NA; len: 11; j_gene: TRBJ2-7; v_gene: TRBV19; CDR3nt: TGTGCCACCCGAGGGTACTACGAGCAGTACTTC; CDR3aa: CATRGYYEQYF
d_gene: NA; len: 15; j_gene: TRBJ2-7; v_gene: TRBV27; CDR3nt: TGTGCCAGCAGTTTATCACGGGACTCGCTCTACGAGCAGTACTTC; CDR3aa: CASSLSRDSLYEQYF
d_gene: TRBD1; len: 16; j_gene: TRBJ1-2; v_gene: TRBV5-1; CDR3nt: TGCGCCAGCAGCTTGGAGGGACAGGTAGTAAGGCATGGCTACACCTTC; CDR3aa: CASSLEGQVVRHGYTF
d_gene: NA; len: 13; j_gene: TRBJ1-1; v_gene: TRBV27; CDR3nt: TGTGCCAGCAGTTTAGGCTGGAACACTGAAGCTTTCTTT; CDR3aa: CASSLGWNTEAFF
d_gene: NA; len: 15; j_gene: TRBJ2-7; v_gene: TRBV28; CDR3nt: TGTGCCAGCAGTTCATCGGGACACGGCTCCTACGAGCAGTACTTC; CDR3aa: CASSSSGHGSYEQYF
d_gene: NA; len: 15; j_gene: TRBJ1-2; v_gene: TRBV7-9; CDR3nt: TGTGCCAGCAGCTTAGCGTTGGGGCAGGGCTATGGCTACACCTTC; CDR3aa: CASSLALGQGYGYTF
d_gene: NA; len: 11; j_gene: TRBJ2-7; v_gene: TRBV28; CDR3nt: TGTGCCAGCAGCAATTCCTACGAGCAGTACTTC; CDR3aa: CASSNSYEQYF
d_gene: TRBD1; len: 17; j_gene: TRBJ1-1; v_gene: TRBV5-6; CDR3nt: TGTGCCAGCAGCTTGGCGAGGCAGGGGGCCAAGAACACTGAAGCTTTCTTT; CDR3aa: CASSLARQGAKNTEAFF
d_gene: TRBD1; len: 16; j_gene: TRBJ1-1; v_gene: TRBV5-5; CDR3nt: TGTGCCAGCAGCTTGCCAGAAAACAGGGGCCGCACTGAAGCTTTCTTT; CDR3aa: CASSLPENRGRTEAFF
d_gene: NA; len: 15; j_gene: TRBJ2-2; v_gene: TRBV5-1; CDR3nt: TGCGCCAGCAGCTCCCAGGGAGGCCCAGCCGGGGAGCTGTTTTTT; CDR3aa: CASSSQGGPAGELFF
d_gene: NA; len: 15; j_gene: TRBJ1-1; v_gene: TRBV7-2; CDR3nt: TGTGCCAGCAGCGGTTACAGGGTAGAAGACACTGAAGATTTCTTT; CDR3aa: CASSGYRVEDTEDFF
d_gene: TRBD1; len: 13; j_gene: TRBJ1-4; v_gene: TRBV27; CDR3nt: TGTGCCAGCACGCAGACAGGGAGTGAAAAACTGTTTTTT; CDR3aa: CASTQTGSEKLFF
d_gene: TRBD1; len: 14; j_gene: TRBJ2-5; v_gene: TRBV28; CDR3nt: TGTGCCAGCAGTCCCCGACAGGGGCGGGTAACCCAGTACTTC; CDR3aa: CASSPRQGRVTQYF
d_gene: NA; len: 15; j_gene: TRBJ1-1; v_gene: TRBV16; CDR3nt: TGTGCCAGCAGCCAACCAGGGGAGAAGGACACTGAAGCTTTCTTT; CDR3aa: CASSQPGEKDTEAFF
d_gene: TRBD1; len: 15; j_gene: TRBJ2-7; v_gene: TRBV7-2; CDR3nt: TGTGCCAGCAGCTTAGCAGGGGGCTTGTCCTACGAGCAGTACTTC; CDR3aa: CASSLAGGLSYEQYF
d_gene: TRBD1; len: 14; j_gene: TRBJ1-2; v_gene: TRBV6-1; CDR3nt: TGTGCCAGCGGTAGGGGACAGGGGGTCGGAGGCTACACCTTC; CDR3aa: CASGRGQGVGGYTF